Below, 27 T cell receptor beta chains from the same sample are listed, as sequenced in a study of blood T cell repertoires in COVID-19. Data came from immunoSEQ multiplex PCR; TCRdb stores just in-frame clones and leaves some out. The sample shows over 150,000 clones, about 82% of them seen only once. The sample consisted of peripheral blood. The receptors stem from a man aged 45-65 years with active or convalescent COVID-19.

The chain carries TRBV18 and TRBJ2-7; D perhaps matches TRBD2 (6 bases). CDR1 is KGHSH and CDR2 is LQKENI in the germline V gene. The CDR3 spans 14 residues. With 3 bases removed from V and 3 bases from J, the gap between germline ends came to 12 bases. The CDR3 spells CASSPSGSYYEQYF. The CDR3 DNA reads TGTGCCAGCTCACCTTCCGGGAGTTACTACGAGCAGTACTTC.

The chain uses TRBV7-9 and TRBJ2-3, with D possibly TRBD2 on 6 matching bases. The CDR3 spans 16 residues. Trimming took off 2 bases at V and 2 bases at J, with 14 bases between the two ends. Germline CDR1 and CDR2: SEHNR and FQNEAQ (reference sequence). As DNA, the CDR3 is TGTGCCAGCAGCTTAAGTATCGGCGGGGTCACAGATACGCAGTATTTT. Translating it yields CASSLSIGGVTDTQYF.

This chain uses TRBV6-6 with TRBJ1-1; 7 bases fit TRBD1. The trim removed 8 bases at V and 1 base at J, leaving 7 bases unmatched. The germline CDR1 and CDR2 sequences are MNHNY and SVGAGI (reference sequence). There are 14 residues in the CDR3. The CDR3 DNA sequence: TGTGCCAGCGCAACCGACAGGGAGAACACTGAAGCTTTCTTT. Translating gives CASATDRENTEAFF.

This chain links TRBV2 with TRBJ2-5; the match to TRBD1 covers 12 bases. CDR3 size: 16 residues. V shed 7 bases and J 5 bases; nucleotides not matched to a gene: 11. Germline V gene lookup returns CDR1 SNHLY and CDR2 FYNNEI. The DNA of the CDR3 is TGTGCCAGCATTTACCTCCGGGACAGGGGGCGGGAGACCCAGTACTTC. Its protein product is CASIYLRDRGRETQYF. The variable domain in full, completed from reference TRBV2 and TRBJ2-5, reads EPEVTQTPSHQVTQMGQEVILRCVPISNHLYFYWYRQILGQKVEFLVSFYNNEISEKSEIFDDQFSVERPDGSNFTLKIRSTKLEDSAMYFCASIYLRDRGRETQYFGPGTRLLVL.

This chain joins TRBV4-2 and TRBJ2-3; 7 bases fit TRBD2. With V trimmed by 0 bases and J by 6 bases, 6 bases remained unmatched. The V gene's germline CDR1 is LGHNA and CDR2 YNFKEQ. This CDR3 region has 15 residues. CDR3 residues: CASSQETLAGDTQYF. The CDR3 DNA sequence: TGTGCCAGCAGCCAAGAGACTTTAGCGGGTGATACGCAGTATTTT.

The V call is TRBV9, the J call TRBJ2-5, with D maybe TRBD2 (5 bases). Germline V gene lookup returns CDR1 SGDLS and CDR2 YYNGEE. Trimming pared 3 bases from V and 5 bases from J, leaving 11 bases between. The CDR3 is 13 amino acids. In DNA form, the CDR3 reads TGTGCCAGCAGCGGGGCGGGCTGGGAGACCCAGTACTTC. Protein product: CASSGAGWETQYF.

The gene calls are TRBV30 and TRBJ1-5, with D uncertain. This CDR3 region has 14 residues. Germline loops: CDR1 GTSNPN, CDR2 SVGIG (reference sequence). V was shortened by 4 bases and J by 7 bases, with 17 bases between the two germline ends. CDR3: CAWTQGSPGQPQHF. The CDR3 nucleotides read TGTGCCTGGACCCAAGGGTCTCCGGGGCAGCCCCAGCATTTT.

The CDR3, as DNA: TGTGCCAGCATAATAACTGGAAACACCATATATTTT. Encoded protein: CASIITGNTIYF. V usage is TRBV2 and J usage is TRBJ1-3; D gene unclear. Trimming stripped 7 bases from V and 2 bases from J, with 6 bases between. The CDR3 length is 12 residues. CDR1 is SNHLY and CDR2 is FYNNEI in the germline V gene.

This clone was observed once. This chain uses TRBV11-3 with TRBJ2-4; a weak D match, TRBD1 (6 bases). V was trimmed by 5 bases and J by 2 bases, leaving 10 bases between them. The CDR3 totals 14 residues. Germline-derived CDR1 and CDR2 are SGHNT and YENEEA. This chain's CDR3 is CASSPQGSKNIQYF. The CDR3, as DNA: TGTGCCAGCAGCCCACAGGGCTCCAAAAACATTCAGTACTTC. The complete variable domain, with remaining parts taken from reference TRBV11-3 and TRBJ2-4, reads EAGVVQSPRYKIIEKKQPVAFWCNPISGHNTLYWYLQNLGQGPELLIRYENEEAVDDSQLPKDRFSAERLKGVDSTLKIQPAELGDSAVYLCASSPQGSKNIQYFGAGTRLSVL.

The chain has TRBV6-5 and TRBJ1-1; D unresolved. The length of the CDR3 is 13 residues. The V end lost 2 bases, the J end lost 7 bases, and 11 bases lay between the germline ends. Germline values: CDR1 MNHEY, CDR2 SVGAGI. The CDR3 is CASSYEGTGEAFF. The CDR3 bases are TGTGCCAGCAGTTACGAGGGAACGGGTGAAGCTTTCTTT.

This chain uses TRBV3-1 (or the pseudogene TRBV3-2) with TRBJ2-5; tentatively, D is TRBD1 (6 bases). The CDR3 has 12 residues. Trimming stripped 8 bases from V and 2 bases from J, with 9 bases between. CDR1 and CDR2 from the germline V gene are LGHDT and YNNKEL (reference sequence). The CDR3 DNA reads TGTGCCAGCGGAAGGGGGCAAGAGACCCAGTACTTC. This codes for CASGRGQETQYF.

The chain uses TRBV2 and TRBJ1-1, with D possibly matching TRBD1 (5 bases). CDR1 and CDR2 from the germline V gene are SNHLY and FYNNEI. The CDR3 contains 14 residues. Deletions cut 2 bases from V and 5 bases from J, with 12 bases between. CDR3 nucleotides: TGTGCCAGCAGTGAAAGGGGAGGGGAAACTGAAGCTTTCTTT. Encoded protein: CASSERGGETEAFF.

This chain links TRBV9 with TRBJ2-5, with 9 bases lining up with TRBD1. J gave up 5 bases and V 0 bases, and 5 bases lay outside the gene matches. Germline-derived CDR1 and CDR2 are SGDLS and YYNGEE. The CDR3 consists of 15 residues. CDR3 amino acids: CASSVEGQGGETQYF. CDR3 DNA: TGTGCCAGCAGCGTAGAGGGACAGGGAGGGGAGACCCAGTACTTC.

This chain uses TRBV4-3 with TRBJ2-1; TRBD2 matches at 7 bases. Germline V gene lookup returns CDR1 LGHNA and CDR2 YSLEER. This CDR3 region has 15 residues. The V gene end was trimmed by 0 bases and the J gene end by 5 bases; junction bases not matched to a gene: 4. The DNA of the CDR3 is TGCGCCAGCAGCCAAGATTCTGCGGGGGACAATGAGCAGTTCTTC. It encodes CASSQDSAGDNEQFF.

V usage is TRBV7-3 and J usage is TRBJ1-1; 8 bases are a match to TRBD1. V dropped 4 bases and J dropped 5; count of bases not matched to a gene: 3. The CDR3 is made up of 13 amino acids. Germline lookup yields CDR1 SGHTA and CDR2 FQGTGA. The CDR3 is CASSSRQGTEAFF. CDR3 DNA: TGTGCCAGCAGCTCCCGACAGGGGACTGAAGCTTTCTTT.

This clone appeared a single time. The chain combines TRBV27 with TRBJ2-7; 8 positions match TRBD1. Germline V gene lookup returns CDR1 MNHEY and CDR2 SMNVEV (reference sequence). Trimming took 1 base from V and 0 from J; bases not matched to a gene: 5. This CDR3 contains 16 residues. The CDR3 sequence: CASSLLGTGISYEQYF. In DNA, the CDR3 is TGTGCCAGCAGTTTATTAGGGACAGGAATCTCCTACGAGCAGTACTTC.

This chain uses TRBV18 with TRBJ1-5; tentatively, D is TRBD1 (6 bases). The length of the CDR3 is 17 residues. Trimming shortened V by 4 bases and J by 3 bases, and 19 bases separated the two germline ends. Germline CDR1 and CDR2: KGHSH and LQKENI. The CDR3 sequence is CASSRTATRVTNQPQHF. The CDR3 bases are TGTGCCAGCTCACGGACAGCCACAAGGGTAACCAATCAGCCCCAGCATTTT.

The chain links TRBV19 to TRBJ2-2; 9 nucleotides agree with TRBD1. Germline values: CDR1 LNHDA, CDR2 SQIVND (reference sequence). The trim removed 5 bases at V and 6 bases at J, leaving 7 bases unmatched. CDR3 size: 15 residues. CDR3 nucleotide sequence: TGTGCCAGTAGTCTCGGGACAGGGTTGGCCGGGGAGCTGTTTTTT. Translating gives CASSLGTGLAGELFF.

The genes are TRBV6-5 and TRBJ2-5, with 8 bases aligning to TRBD2. The V gene's germline CDR1 is MNHEY and CDR2 SVGAGI. The CDR3 contains 15 residues. The junction had 7 bases not matched to a gene; V was cut back by 2 bases and J by 5 bases. CDR3 protein: CASSYGGLGAETQYF. CDR3 nucleotides: TGTGCCAGCAGTTACGGGGGACTAGGGGCGGAGACCCAGTACTTC.

The J gene is TRBJ1-1, the V gene TRBV19; possible D gene TRBD1, 5 bases. Trimming removed 6 bases from V and 1 base from J, with 15 bases in between. CDR3 length: 15 residues. Germline V gene lookup returns CDR1 LNHDA and CDR2 SQIVND (reference sequence). This CDR3 reads CASRPQETENTEAFF. The CDR3 nucleotides read TGTGCCAGTAGGCCCCAGGAGACAGAGAACACTGAAGCTTTCTTT.

The chain links TRBV6-5 to TRBJ2-7; 7 nucleotides align to TRBD2. The CDR3 is made up of 14 amino acids. The J segment lost 5 bases and the V segment lost 5 bases, leaving 9 bases of the junction unmatched. Germline lookup yields CDR1 MNHEY and CDR2 SVGAGI. CDR3 residues: CASSKNGGTDEQYF. CDR3 DNA: TGTGCCAGCAGTAAGAACGGGGGGACCGACGAGCAGTACTTC.

The chain joins TRBV2 to TRBJ1-3, with TRBD1 matching over 8 bases. CDR1 and CDR2 (germline): SNHLY, FYNNEI. Trimming took 5 bases from V and 2 from J; bases not matched to a gene: 8. CDR3 length: 16 residues. CDR3: CASSSSRTGTGNTIYF. The DNA for the CDR3 is TGTGCCAGCAGTAGCTCCCGGACAGGGACTGGAAACACCATATATTTT. Drawing the rest from reference TRBV2 and TRBJ1-3, the complete variable domain is EPEVTQTPSHQVTQMGQEVILRCVPISNHLYFYWYRQILGQKVEFLVSFYNNEISEKSEIFDDQFSVERPDGSNFTLKIRSTKLEDSAMYFCASSSSRTGTGNTIYFGEGSWLTVV.

DNA for the CDR3: TGTGCCAGTAGTATAACGGGACAGGGTTCTTCCATAGGGCAGCCCCAGCATTTT. This codes for CASSITGQGSSIGQPQHF. The gene calls are TRBV19 and TRBJ1-5, with 9 nucleotides matching TRBD1. Losses at the gene ends were 2 bases for V and 7 bases for J; bases not matched to a gene: 15. Germline V gene data show CDR1 as LNHDA and CDR2 as SQIVND (reference sequence). The CDR3 is 18 amino acids.

The chain joins TRBV7-2 to TRBJ1-2; no clear D. The CDR3 has 14 residues. CDR1 is SGHTA and CDR2 is FQGNSA in the germline V gene. The V end was cut by 4 bases, the J end by 0 bases, with 9 bases between. CDR3 in amino acids: CASSSTLANYGYTF. The CDR3 region has the DNA TGTGCCAGCAGCTCGACACTAGCTAACTATGGCTACACCTTC.

The chain carries TRBV19 and TRBJ1-4, with D tentatively TRBD1 (6 bases). CDR1 and CDR2 from the germline V gene are LNHDA and SQIVND (reference sequence). The V end was cut by 9 bases, the J end by 0 bases, with 14 bases between. The CDR3 is made up of 15 amino acids. CDR3 amino acids: CASRGSSATNEKLFF. As DNA, the CDR3 is TGTGCCAGCAGGGGCTCCTCTGCAACTAATGAAAAACTGTTTTTT. The variable domain in full, with the rest retrieved from reference TRBV19 and TRBJ1-4, is DGGITQSPKYLFRKEGQNVTLSCEQNLNHDAMYWYRQDPGQGLRLIYYSQIVNDFQKGDIAEGYSVSREKKESFPLTVTSAQKNPTAFYLCASRGSSATNEKLFFGSGTQLSVL.

This rearrangement joins TRBV5-1 to TRBJ2-7; D may be TRBD1 (5 bases). The CDR3 spans 15 residues. Trimming took off 1 base at V and 5 bases at J, with 16 bases between the two ends. CDR1 is SGHRS and CDR2 is YFSETQ in the germline V gene. As DNA, the CDR3 is TGCGCCAGCAGCTTGTTGGTGACAACAGGCCACGAGCAGTACTTC. Translation gives CASSLLVTTGHEQYF.

The chain carries TRBV2 and TRBJ2-3, with D maybe TRBD2 (5 bases). The CDR3 is 13 amino acids. In germline, CDR1 is SNHLY, CDR2 FYNNEI. V lost 8 bases, J lost 8 bases, and 17 bases lay in between. In nucleotides, the CDR3 is TGTGCCAGCTCCATCCGGGAAGGAGCTACGCAGTATTTT. It translates to CASSIREGATQYF.